The clone carrying this T cell receptor beta chain was seen at least ten times. Its specificity is not known. The sample comes from a study of T cell repertoires in cytomegalovirus infection. The overall study: A matching HLA type, together with CMV infection, was signaled by public TCR beta signatures. Overall study results and limits: Cumulated frequencies of public TCR beta families served to identify carriers of CMV plus the relevant HLA. HLA-C-restricted CMV clonotypes gave the most frequent clonotype in two of eight donors.

A single record per CDR3 protein comes from TCRdb applying MiXCR to the reads. The top ten hold 15% to 20% of the sample, which has roughly 700,000 distinct CDR3 sequences, roughly 36% seen once. The TCR originated in a human donor in good health (CMV status not recorded). Some clones in this sample may be carry-over from other donors' samples. The material sequenced was cultured PBMCs, taken from culture after CMV antigen stimulation.

This CDR3 is CASSSTGYWGVVDTEAFF. The CDR3 DNA follows: TGTGCCAGCAGCTCCACAGGGTATTGGGGAGTGGTGGACACTGAAGCTTTCTTT. The chain carries TRBV7-9 and TRBJ1-1, with D tentatively TRBD1 (6 bases). V gave up 4 bases and J gave up 3 bases, with 24 bases separating them. This CDR3 has 18 amino acids. The germline CDR1 and CDR2 sequences are SEHNR and FQNEAQ (reference sequence).